The entry below describes one TCR beta chain. The CDR3 is 15 residues long. V trimming: 1 base; J trimming: 3 bases; junction bases outside the gene matches: 5. The germline gives CDR1 MNHNS, CDR2 SASEGT. The sample originates from a study of blood T cell repertoires in COVID-19. Turning to the study itself: From T cells, B-cell-depleted T cells, or PBMCs came the material, which was cDNA or gDNA.

Sequenced by immunoSEQ multiplex PCR; TCRdb stores in-frame clones only, minus some. The repertoire consists of over 200,000 clones, with roughly 82% occurring once and the leading ten covering approximately 12%. The chain joins TRBV6-1 to TRBJ2-7; 8 bases are shared with TRBD1. The TCR comes from a middle-aged woman with acute or convalescent COVID-19. The sequenced sample consisted of peripheral blood. Written as DNA, the CDR3 is TGTGCCAGCAGTGAAGAAAGGACAGGGTACTACGAGCAGTACTTC. Its protein is CASSEERTGYYEQYF.